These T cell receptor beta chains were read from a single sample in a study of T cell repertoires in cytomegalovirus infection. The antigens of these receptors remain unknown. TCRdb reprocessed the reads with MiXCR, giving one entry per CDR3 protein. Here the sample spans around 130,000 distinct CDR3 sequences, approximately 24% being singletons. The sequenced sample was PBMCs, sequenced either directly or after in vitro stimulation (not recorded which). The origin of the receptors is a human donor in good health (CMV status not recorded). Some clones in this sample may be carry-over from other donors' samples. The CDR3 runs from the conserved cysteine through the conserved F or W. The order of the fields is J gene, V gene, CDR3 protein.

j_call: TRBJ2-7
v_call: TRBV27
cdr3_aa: CASSQFQGYEQYF

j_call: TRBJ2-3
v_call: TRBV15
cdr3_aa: CATSVDLTDTQYF

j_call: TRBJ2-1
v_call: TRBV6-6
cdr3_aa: CASSSIRTNRVHEQFF

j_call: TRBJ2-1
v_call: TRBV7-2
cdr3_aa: CASSLEGGGGGGFF

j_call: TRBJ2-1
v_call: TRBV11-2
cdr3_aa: CASSRGLAEQFF

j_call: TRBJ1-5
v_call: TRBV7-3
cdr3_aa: CASSFTVDQPQHF

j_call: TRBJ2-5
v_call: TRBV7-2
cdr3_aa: CASSLGVGQGAMGTQYF

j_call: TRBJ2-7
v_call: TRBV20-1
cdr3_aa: CSARDLGSSSYEQYF

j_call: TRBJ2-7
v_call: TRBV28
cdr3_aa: CASSSIDRLAETYEQYF

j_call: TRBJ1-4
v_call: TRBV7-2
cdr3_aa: CASSSEGTGSEKLFF

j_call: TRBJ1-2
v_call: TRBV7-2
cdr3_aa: CASSLEVGVANYGYTF

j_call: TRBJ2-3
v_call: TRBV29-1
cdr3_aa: CSVPQGAPFTDTQYF

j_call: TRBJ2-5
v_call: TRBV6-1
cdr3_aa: CASRDGETQYF

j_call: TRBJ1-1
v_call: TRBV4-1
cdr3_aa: CASSPRLGDTEAFF

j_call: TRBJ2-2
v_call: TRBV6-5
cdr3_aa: CASSYRGQGVTGELFF

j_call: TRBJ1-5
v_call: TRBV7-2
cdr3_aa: CASRRTGIDQPQHF

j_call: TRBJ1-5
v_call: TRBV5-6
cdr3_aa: CASSLWGPNQPQHF

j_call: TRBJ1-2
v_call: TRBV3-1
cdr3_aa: CASSQEAQGVIANYGYTF

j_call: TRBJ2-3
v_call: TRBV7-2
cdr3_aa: CASSSSGRGVDTQYF

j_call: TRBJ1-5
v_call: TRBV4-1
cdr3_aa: CASSQDEGGRLPQHF

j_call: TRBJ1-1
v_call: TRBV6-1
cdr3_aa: CASSEGQGATEAFF

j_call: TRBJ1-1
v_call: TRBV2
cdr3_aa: CASSDRRGRLEAFF

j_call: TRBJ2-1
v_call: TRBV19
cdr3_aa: CASSSYGTSGRYEQFF

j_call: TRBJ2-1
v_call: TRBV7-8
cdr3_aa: CASSSASYNEQFF

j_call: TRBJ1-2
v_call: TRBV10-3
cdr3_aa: CATKTGDYGYTF

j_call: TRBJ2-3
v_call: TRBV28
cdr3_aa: CASSSILHASSTDTQYF

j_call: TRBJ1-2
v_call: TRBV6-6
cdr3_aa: CASSLSQNPYGYTF

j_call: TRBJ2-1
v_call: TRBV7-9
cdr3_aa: CASSLAGGLRNEQFF

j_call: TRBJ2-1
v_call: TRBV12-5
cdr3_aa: CASGLAPTNEQFF

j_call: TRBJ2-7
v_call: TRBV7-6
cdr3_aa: CASSAQAVGSYEQYF

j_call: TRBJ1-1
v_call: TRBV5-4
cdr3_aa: CASSPRGNSNTEAFF

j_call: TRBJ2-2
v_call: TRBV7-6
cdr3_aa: CASSLSGGANTGELFF

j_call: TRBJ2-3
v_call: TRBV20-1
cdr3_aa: CSASAQRRITDTQYF

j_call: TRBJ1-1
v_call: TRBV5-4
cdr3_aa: CASSLFKATEAFF

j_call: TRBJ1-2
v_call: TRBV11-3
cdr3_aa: CASSLGNSYGYTF

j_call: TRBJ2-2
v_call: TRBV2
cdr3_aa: CASIGGMVTGELFF

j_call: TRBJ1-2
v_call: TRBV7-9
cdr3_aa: CASSVSGTGNYGYTF

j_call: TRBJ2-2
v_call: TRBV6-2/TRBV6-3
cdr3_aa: CASSTRALEELFF

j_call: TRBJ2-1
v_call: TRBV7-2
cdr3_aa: CASSIRGGARASSPGNEQFF

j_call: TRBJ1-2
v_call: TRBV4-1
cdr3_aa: CASSQVRQDNYGYTF

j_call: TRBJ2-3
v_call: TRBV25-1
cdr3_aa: CASRGSGTDTQYF

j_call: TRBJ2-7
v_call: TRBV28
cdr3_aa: CASRGTGVSYEQYF

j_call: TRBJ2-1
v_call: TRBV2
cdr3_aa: CASRGPASRGRSYNEQFF

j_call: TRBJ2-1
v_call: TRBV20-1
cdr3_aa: CSARRLAGNEQFF

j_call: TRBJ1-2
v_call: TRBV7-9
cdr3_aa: CASSSTGANYGYTF

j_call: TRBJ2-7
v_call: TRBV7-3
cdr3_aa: CASSLKAGPGGEQYF